This T cell receptor (beta chain) stems from a study of T-cell reconstitution after alpha-beta-depleted transplantation in children. Study-wide findings and caveats: At day 60, the high TCRbeta diversity found in some patients originated from recipient T cells and thymic progenitors that had survived.

There are many counts of this clonotype. Its specificity is not known. The germline CDR1 and CDR2 sequences are KGHDR and SFDVKD. The CDR3 runs 15 residues. Trimming left V 9 bases short and J 4 bases short, with 21 bases between. Unique molecular identifiers were incorporated into the prepared TCRbeta library. A single record per CDR3 protein comes from TCRdb applying MiXCR to the PCR reads. This sample yields just over 200,000 distinct CDR3 sequences, of which roughly 8.3% are seen a single time; 35% to 40% belongs to the top ten. This clonotype was sampled from a male patient between 2 and 15 years old who had a stem cell transplant for acute myeloid leukemia, so the T cells may come from the graft donor. The specimen was PBMCs, mostly from graft donor cells, collected 360 days after TCRalphabeta/CD19-depleted stem cell transplant. The chain carries TRBV24-1 and TRBJ2-7; D not certain. The CDR3 sequence is CATGKGALLAYEQYV. As DNA, the CDR3 is TGTGCCACCGGGAAGGGTGCCCTCCTTGCTTACGAGCAGTACGTC.